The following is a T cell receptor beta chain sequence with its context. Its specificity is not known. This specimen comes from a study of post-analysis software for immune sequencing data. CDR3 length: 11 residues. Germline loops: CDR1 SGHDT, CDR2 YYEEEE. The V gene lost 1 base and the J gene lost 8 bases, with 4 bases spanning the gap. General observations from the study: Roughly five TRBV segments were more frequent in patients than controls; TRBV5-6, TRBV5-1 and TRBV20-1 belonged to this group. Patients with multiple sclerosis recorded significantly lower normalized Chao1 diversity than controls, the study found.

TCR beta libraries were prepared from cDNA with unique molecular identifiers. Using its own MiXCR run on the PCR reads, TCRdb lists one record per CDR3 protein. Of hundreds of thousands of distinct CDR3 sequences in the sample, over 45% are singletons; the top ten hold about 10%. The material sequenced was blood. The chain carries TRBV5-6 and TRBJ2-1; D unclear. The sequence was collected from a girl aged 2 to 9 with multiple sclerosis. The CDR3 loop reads CASSLIDEQFF. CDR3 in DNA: TGTGCCAGCAGCTTGATCGATGAGCAGTTCTTC.